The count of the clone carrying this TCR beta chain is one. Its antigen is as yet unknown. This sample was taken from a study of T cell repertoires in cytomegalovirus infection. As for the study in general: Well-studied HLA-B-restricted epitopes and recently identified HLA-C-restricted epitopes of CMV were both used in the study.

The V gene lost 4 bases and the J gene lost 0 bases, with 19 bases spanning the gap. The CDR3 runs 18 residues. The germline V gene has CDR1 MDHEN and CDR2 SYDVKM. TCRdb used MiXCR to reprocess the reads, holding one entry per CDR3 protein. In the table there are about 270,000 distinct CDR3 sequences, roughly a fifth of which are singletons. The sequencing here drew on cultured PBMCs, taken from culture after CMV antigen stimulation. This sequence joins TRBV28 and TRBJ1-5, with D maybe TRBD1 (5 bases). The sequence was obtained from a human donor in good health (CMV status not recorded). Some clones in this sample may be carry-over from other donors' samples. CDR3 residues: CASSWRRLGTYSNQPQHF. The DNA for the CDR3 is TGTGCCAGCAGTTGGCGGAGGCTGGGGACTTATAGCAATCAGCCCCAGCATTTT.